This is a list of T cell receptor beta chains from one sample in a study of blood T cell repertoires in COVID-19. Only in-frame clones appear in the TCRdb table, and some are missing; sequencing was by immunoSEQ multiplex PCR. The sample records about 40,000 clones, approximately 81% being singletons. The sample was peripheral blood. These receptors all come from a human donor in a cohort sampled during active COVID-19. Each CDR3 is given with its conserved first and last residue. Not all rows give a size; the values are once, few, many and, for expanded clones, a class.

clone size	CDR3 length	V gene	J gene	CDR3 protein
-	15	TRBV9	TRBJ2-2	CASSANDIHTGELFF
-	13	TRBV7-9	TRBJ1-1	CASSLEGGTEAFF
once	16	TRBV7-6	TRBJ1-6	CASSLGLGGTNSPLHF
-	13	TRBV3-1/TRBV3-2	TRBJ2-1	CASSLTGINEQFF
-	16	TRBV5-1	TRBJ1-1	CASSLEVTGGVTEAFF
-	14	TRBV10-3	TRBJ2-7	CAISESGRGYEQYF
once	13	TRBV10-2	TRBJ1-5	CASSEWGDQPQHF
-	13	TRBV2	TRBJ2-5	CASSEAPGVTQYF
-	15	TRBV5-4	TRBJ2-2	CASSPGQGATGELFF
-	17	TRBV7-8	TRBJ1-5	CASSEGGGLLSNQPQHF
-	16	TRBV3-1/TRBV3-2	TRBJ2-1	CASSQDPELAPGEQFF
-	13	TRBV12-5	TRBJ2-3	CASGLRLTDTQYF
-	15	TRBV5-5	TRBJ1-5	CASSILAGGGQPQHF
-	16	TRBV19	TRBJ2-5	CASSIGLAGNQETQYF
-	14	TRBV29-1	TRBJ2-7	CSVDGGTGGYEQYF
-	13	TRBV7-5	TRBJ1-1	CVRGGQLNTEAFF
-	13	TRBV5-1	TRBJ2-5	CASSLVAWETQYF
-	14	TRBV5-1	TRBJ1-5	CASSTGQHNQPQHF
-	14	TRBV7-8	TRBJ2-1	CASSLAGRSDEQFF
-	17	TRBV4-1	TRBJ1-5	CASSQIAGVRGNQPQHF
-	17	TRBV3-1/TRBV3-2	TRBJ2-3	CASSHTRRPQSTDTQYF
-	17	TRBV7-6	TRBJ2-7	CASSLRPPTGGDHEQYF
-	16	TRBV2	TRBJ1-1	CASRIRGQGSGTEAFF
-	14	TRBV7-9	TRBJ1-4	CASTSGRTNEKLFF
-	12	TRBV6-6	TRBJ1-1	CASSRQNTEAFF
-	17	TRBV11-3	TRBJ2-5	CASSWGQGVGVAETQYF
once	12	TRBV29-1	TRBJ1-4	CSVGQGGEKLFF
-	14	TRBV7-6	TRBJ1-1	CASSSSREKTEAFF
-	16	TRBV27	TRBJ2-1	CASSPRRSVGPNEQFF
-	13	TRBV6-5	TRBJ1-2	CASRSTGKVGYTF
-	16	TRBV3-1/TRBV3-2	TRBJ2-3	CASSRAQGAGTDTQYF
-	13	TRBV2	TRBJ2-7	CASSENSQGMQYF
-	15	TRBV5-1	TRBJ2-1	CASSLVGGTYNEQFF
-	15	TRBV7-2	TRBJ1-5	CASSLQGYSNQPQHF
-	15	TRBV5-1	TRBJ2-3	CASSRGTGAQDTQYF
-	14	TRBV6-1	TRBJ1-2	CASSEWQGGYGYTF
-	14	TRBV7-2	TRBJ1-5	CASSLGRGAQPQHF
-	14	TRBV9	TRBJ2-5	CASSVQGSQETQYF
-	12	TRBV2	TRBJ2-7	CASSSGGAGQYF
once	14	TRBV19	TRBJ1-4	CATPGGQPNEKLFF
-	15	TRBV5-4	TRBJ2-1	CASSLGTSGYNEQFF
-	15	TRBV10-2	TRBJ2-7	CASSESAGTGGEQYF
-	15	TRBV5-5	TRBJ1-3	CASSLAGVGGNTIYF
-	17	TRBV10-2	TRBJ2-3	CASSGGVRGALGYTQYF
-	13	TRBV2	TRBJ2-3	CASSPSGRDTQYF
-	14	TRBV7-9	TRBJ1-1	CASSFGQANTEAFF
-	14	TRBV7-3	TRBJ2-3	CASSLMGSTDTQYF
-	13	TRBV6-5	TRBJ2-3	CASLAGGTDTQYF
-	15	TRBV6-6	TRBJ1-2	CASCRQGRLDYGYTF